These T cell receptor beta chains were read from a single sample in a study of blood T cell repertoires in COVID-19. TCRdb keeps only in-frame clones here, not all; method: immunoSEQ multiplex PCR. Of under 250,000 clones in the sample, 70% to 85% are singletons; the top ten hold roughly 3.5%. Source material: PBMCs or T cells enriched from blood (not recorded which). All receptors come from a woman aged 55-75 years who had recovered from COVID-19. Each CDR3 is given with its conserved first and last residue. A D gene is named only where the DNA matches it firmly. Clone size is given for some rows only: seen once, a few or many times, or a class if the clone is expanded.

v_call,j_call,cdr3_length,clone_size,d_call,cdr3_nt,cdr3_aa
TRBV5-1,TRBJ1-3,14,-,-,TGCGCCAGCAGCTTGATCTCAGGTGGAAACACCATATATTTT,CASSLISGGNTIYF
TRBV5-1,TRBJ1-1,14,once,TRBD1,TGCGCCAGCAGCGGCGGGACAGGGAACACTGAAGCTTTCTTT,CASSGGTGNTEAFF
TRBV12-3/TRBV12-4,TRBJ2-3,12,-,-,TGTGCCAGCAGACTAGCCAGATACGACCAGTATTTT,CASRLARYDQYF
TRBV7-9,TRBJ1-5,14,-,-,TGTGCCAGCAGCTTGGTGGGAGGCAATCAGCCCCAGCATTTT,CASSLVGGNQPQHF
TRBV7-2,TRBJ2-1,16,-,TRBD1,TGTGCCAGCCGCAAATCCGGGACAGGGGGTAACAATGAGCAGTTCTTC,CASRKSGTGGNNEQFF
TRBV7-2,TRBJ2-1,17,-,TRBD2,TGTGCCAGCAGCCCTTACACCTTAGCGGGAGTTATCAATGAGCAGTTCTTC,CASSPYTLAGVINEQFF
TRBV6-5,TRBJ2-1,15,-,-,TGTGCCAGCAGAATAGGCCGGGGCTCCTACAATGAGCAGTTCTTC,CASRIGRGSYNEQFF
TRBV2,TRBJ2-1,13,few,-,TGTGCCAGCGACCGGATCCAGGGCAATGAGCAGTTCTTC,CASDRIQGNEQFF
TRBV30,TRBJ1-5,14,-,TRBD1,TGTGCCTGGAGTCCAGGGGGTAGCAATCAGCCCCAGCATTTT,CAWSPGGSNQPQHF
TRBV7-2,TRBJ1-6,13,-,-,TGTGCCAGCAGCGGCTACAGGGTTTCACCCCTCCACTTT,CASSGYRVSPLHF
TRBV18,TRBJ1-1,16,-,TRBD1,TGTGCCAGCTCACCAAGACAGACAGGGGAAGGCACTGAAGCTTTCTTT,CASSPRQTGEGTEAFF
TRBV4-3,TRBJ2-2,17,-,TRBD2,TGCGCCAGCAGCCAAGAATCTAGCGGGGGATTCATCGGGGAGCTGTTTTTT,CASSQESSGGFIGELFF
TRBV9,TRBJ2-7,15,-,TRBD2,TGTGCCAGCAGCGTAACTAGCGGGAGTCTATACGAGCAGTACTTC,CASSVTSGSLYEQYF
TRBV4-1,TRBJ1-5,16,-,-,TGCGCCAGCAGCCAAGGTCGGGGGGCGCGTAATCAGCCCCAGCATTTT,CASSQGRGARNQPQHF
TRBV5-8,TRBJ1-1,12,-,-,TGTGCCAGCAGCTCGCTGGACAGTCGGGCTTTCTTT,CASSSLDSRAFF